This T cell receptor beta chain emerged from a study of response to subunit inactivated influenza vaccine. Each CDR3 protein is one row after TCRdb ran MiXCR on the RT-PCR reads. This sample has 150,000 to 200,000 distinct CDR3 sequences, with approximately 12% found just once. Germline V gives CDR1 WSHSY, CDR2 SAAADI. The CDR3 has 12 residues. V shed 4 bases and J 7 bases; nucleotides not matched to a gene: 1. These same records also appear under a second study, on T cells expressing NK-cell markers. Turning to that study: Researchers built TCR beta cDNA using 5'RACE template switching with UMIs. The sorts in several experiments were restricted to alpha-beta TCR T cells by an anti-gamma-delta TCR antibody. There were a handful of donors in whom these clonotypes also led the CD3+CD56-NKG2C+ fraction.

Here the sequenced sample was CD8+ T cells sorted from PBMCs, taken about 12 days after vaccination. The receptor was derived from a man aged 50 or older who received an inactivated influenza vaccine. The chain recombines TRBV10-2 with TRBJ1-2; the match to TRBD1 covers 9 bases. In DNA, the CDR3 is TGCGCCAGCAGTGGGACAGGGGTTGGCTACACCTTC. Residues: CASSGTGVGYTF.